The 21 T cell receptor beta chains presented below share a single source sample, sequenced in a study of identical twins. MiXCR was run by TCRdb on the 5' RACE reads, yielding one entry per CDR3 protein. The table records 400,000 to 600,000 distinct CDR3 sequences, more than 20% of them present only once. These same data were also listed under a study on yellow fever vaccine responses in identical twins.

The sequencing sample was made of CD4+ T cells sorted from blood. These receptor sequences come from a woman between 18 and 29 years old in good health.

The CDR3 region is CASSWTSGQTGELFF. CDR3 in DNA: TGCGCCAGCAGCTGGACTAGCGGGCAGACCGGGGAGCTGTTTTTT. The chain couples TRBV5-1 to TRBJ2-2; 11 bases match TRBD2. V was pared by 3 bases and J by 5 bases, with 3 bases of the junction left unmatched. CDR3 length: 15 amino acids. Germline assignment: CDR1 SGHRS and CDR2 YFSETQ. Full variable domain (outside the CDR3, taken from reference TRBV5-1 and TRBJ2-2): KAGVTQTPRYLIKTRGQQVTLSCSPISGHRSVSWYQQTPGQGLQFLFEYFSETQRNKGNFPGRFSGRQFSNSRSEMNVSTLELGDSALYLCASSWTSGQTGELFFGEGSRLTVL.

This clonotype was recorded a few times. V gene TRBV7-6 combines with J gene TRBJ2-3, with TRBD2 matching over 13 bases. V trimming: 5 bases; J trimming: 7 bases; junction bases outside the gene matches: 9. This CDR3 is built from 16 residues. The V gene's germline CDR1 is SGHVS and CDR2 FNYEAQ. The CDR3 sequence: CASSLTSGGALNTQYF. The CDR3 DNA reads TGTGCCAGCAGCCTAACTAGCGGGGGGGCCCTTAATACGCAGTATTTT.

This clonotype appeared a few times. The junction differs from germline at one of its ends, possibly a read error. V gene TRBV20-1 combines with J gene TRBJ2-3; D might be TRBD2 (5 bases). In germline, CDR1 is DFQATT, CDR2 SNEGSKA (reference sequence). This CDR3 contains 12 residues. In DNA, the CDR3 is TGCAGTGCTAGACCAGATCGGAGAGACTACCTTTTT. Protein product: CSARPDRRDYLF.

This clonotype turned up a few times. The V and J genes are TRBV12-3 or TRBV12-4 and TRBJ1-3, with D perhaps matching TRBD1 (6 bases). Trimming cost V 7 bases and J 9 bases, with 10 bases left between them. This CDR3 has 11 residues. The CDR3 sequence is CASTPQGTIYF. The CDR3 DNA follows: TGTGCCAGCACCCCACAGGGCACCATATATTTT.

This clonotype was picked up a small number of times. For the CDR3, the DNA is TGCGCCAGCAGCTCAAAACTTGGGACTAGCGGGAGCGTCCATGAGCAGTTCTTC. This sequence encodes CASSSKLGTSGSVHEQFF. The rearrangement joins TRBV5-1 to TRBJ2-1; TRBD2 aligns across 14 bases. V lost 3 bases and J lost 8; bases outside the gene matches: 13. Germline V CDR1 and CDR2: SGHRS, YFSETQ. The CDR3 contains 18 residues.

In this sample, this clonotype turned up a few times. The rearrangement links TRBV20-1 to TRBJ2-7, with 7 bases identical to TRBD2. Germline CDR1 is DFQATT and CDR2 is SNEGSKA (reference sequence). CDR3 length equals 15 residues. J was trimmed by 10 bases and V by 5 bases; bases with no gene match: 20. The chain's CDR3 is CSAPTPPGLGEGQYF. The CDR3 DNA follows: TGCAGTGCTCCCACCCCCCCGGGCCTGGGGGAGGGTCAGTACTTC.

CDR3 loop: CASSLSGIIYNEQFF. The CDR3 DNA sequence: TGTGCCAGCAGTTTAAGCGGGATTATCTACAATGAGCAGTTCTTC. The genes are TRBV12-3 or TRBV12-4 and TRBJ2-1; the match to TRBD2 covers 7 bases. Losses at the gene ends were 2 bases for V and 3 bases for J; bases not matched to a gene: 4. There are 15 residues in the CDR3.

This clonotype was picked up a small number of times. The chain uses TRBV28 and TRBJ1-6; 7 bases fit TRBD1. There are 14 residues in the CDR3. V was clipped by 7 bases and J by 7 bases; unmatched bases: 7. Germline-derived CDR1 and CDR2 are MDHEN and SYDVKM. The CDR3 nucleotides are TGTGCCAGCATTGCCGGGACAGTGAATTCACCCCTCCACTTT. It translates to CASIAGTVNSPLHF.

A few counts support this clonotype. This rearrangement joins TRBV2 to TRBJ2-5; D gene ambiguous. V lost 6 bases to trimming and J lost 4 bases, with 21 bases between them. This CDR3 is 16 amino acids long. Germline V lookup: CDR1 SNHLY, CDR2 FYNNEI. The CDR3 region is CASRPPLTSSTETQYF. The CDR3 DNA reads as TGTGCCAGCAGGCCCCCCTTAACGAGCTCCACAGAGACCCAGTACTTC.

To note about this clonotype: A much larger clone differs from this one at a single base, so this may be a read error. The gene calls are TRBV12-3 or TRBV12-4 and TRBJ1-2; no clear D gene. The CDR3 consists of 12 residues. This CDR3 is CASILGSYGYPF. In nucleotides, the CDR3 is TGTGCCAGCATCCTTGGCTCCTATGGCTACCCCTTC.

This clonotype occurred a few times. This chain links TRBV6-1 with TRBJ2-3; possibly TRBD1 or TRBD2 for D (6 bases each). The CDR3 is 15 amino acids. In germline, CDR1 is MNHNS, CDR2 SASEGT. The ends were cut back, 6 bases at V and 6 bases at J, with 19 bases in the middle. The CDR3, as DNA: TGTGCCAGCAGGAAAGGGGGGCTTGATAGGGATACGCAGTATTTT. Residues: CASRKGGLDRDTQYF.

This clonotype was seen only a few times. The CDR3 DNA sequence: TGTGCCAGCTCACCTCCACTCTTACTAGCGGAGAGCTCCTACAATGAGCAGTTCTTC. Amino acids: CASSPPLLLAESSYNEQFF. The chain couples TRBV18 to TRBJ2-1, with 8 bases aligning to TRBD2. In germline, CDR1 is KGHSH, CDR2 LQKENI. V lost 3 bases, J lost 0 bases, and 13 bases stayed unmatched. The CDR3 sequence is 19 residues long.

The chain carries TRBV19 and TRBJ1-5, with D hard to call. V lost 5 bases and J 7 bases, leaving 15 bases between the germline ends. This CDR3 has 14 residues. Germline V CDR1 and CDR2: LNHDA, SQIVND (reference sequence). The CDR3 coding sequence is TGTGCCAGTAGTTTAGGACCGAGTAGCCAGCCCCAGCATTTT. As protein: CASSLGPSSQPQHF.

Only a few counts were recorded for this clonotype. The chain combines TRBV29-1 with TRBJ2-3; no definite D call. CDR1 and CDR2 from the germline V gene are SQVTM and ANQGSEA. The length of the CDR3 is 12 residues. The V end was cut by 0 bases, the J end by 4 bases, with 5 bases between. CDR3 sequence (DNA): TGCAGCGTTGAAGATAAACCAGATACGCAGTATTTT. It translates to CSVEDKPDTQYF.

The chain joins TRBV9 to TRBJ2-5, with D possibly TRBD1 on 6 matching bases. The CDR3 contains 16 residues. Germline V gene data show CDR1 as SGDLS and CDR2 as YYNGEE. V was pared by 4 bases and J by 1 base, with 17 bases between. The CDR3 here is CASSTSAGTLQETQYF. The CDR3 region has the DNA TGTGCCAGCAGCACCTCTGCCGGGACACTCCAAGAGACCCAGTACTTC.

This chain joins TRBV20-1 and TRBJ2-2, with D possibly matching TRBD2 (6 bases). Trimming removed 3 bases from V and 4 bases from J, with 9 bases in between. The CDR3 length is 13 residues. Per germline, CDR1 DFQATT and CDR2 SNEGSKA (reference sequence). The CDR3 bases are TGCAGTGCTAGGGGAGCGGGCACCGGGGAGCTGTTTTTT. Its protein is CSARGAGTGELFF.

The CDR3 DNA reads TGTGCCAGCTCACCACAGGGCGGTGAAGAGACCCAGTACTTC. Its translation is CASSPQGGEETQYF. The V gene is TRBV18, the J gene TRBJ2-5; no definite D call. This CDR3 is 14 amino acids long. Between the trimmed V and J ends, which lost 1 base and 3 bases, there was a span of 9 bases. In germline, CDR1 is KGHSH, CDR2 LQKENI.

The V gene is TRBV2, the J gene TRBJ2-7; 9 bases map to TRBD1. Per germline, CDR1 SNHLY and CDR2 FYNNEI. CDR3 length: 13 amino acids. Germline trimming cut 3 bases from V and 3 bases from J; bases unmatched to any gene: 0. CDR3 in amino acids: CASSEDRGYEQYF. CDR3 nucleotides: TGTGCCAGCAGTGAGGACAGGGGCTACGAGCAGTACTTC.

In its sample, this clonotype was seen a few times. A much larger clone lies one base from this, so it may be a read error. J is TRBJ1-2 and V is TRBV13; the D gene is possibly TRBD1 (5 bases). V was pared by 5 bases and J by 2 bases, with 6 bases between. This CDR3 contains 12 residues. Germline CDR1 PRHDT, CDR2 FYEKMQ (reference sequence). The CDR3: CASSRDNYGYTF. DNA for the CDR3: TGTGCCAGCAGCCGGGACAACTATGGCTACACCTTC.

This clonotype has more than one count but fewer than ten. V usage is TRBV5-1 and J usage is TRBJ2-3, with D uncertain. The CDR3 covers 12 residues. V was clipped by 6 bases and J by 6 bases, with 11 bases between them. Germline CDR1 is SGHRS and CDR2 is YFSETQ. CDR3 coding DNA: TGCGCCAGCACTCTATCTGGGGATACGCAGTATTTT. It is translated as CASTLSGDTQYF.

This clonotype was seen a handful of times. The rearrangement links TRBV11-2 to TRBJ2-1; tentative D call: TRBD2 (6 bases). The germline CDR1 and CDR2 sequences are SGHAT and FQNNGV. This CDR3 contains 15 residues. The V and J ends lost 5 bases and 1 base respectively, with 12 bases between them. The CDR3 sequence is CASSPLAPSYNEQFF. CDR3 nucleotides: TGTGCCAGCAGCCCCCTAGCGCCTTCCTACAATGAGCAGTTCTTC.